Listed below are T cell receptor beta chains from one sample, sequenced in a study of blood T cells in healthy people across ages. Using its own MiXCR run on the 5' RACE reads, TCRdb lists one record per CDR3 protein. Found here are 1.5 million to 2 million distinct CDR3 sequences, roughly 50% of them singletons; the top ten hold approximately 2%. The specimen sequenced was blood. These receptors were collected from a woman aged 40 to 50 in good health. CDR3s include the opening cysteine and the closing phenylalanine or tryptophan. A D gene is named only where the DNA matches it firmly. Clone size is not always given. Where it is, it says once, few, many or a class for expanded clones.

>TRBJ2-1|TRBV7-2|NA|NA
TGTGCCAGCAGCTCCGCCATAGAGCAGTTCTTC
CASSSAIEQFF
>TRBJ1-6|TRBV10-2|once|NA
TGCGCCAGCAGGCATCCCCGGGAAGATTCACCCCTCCACTTT
CASRHPREDSPLHF
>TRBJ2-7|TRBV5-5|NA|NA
TGTGCCAGCAGCTTCCTAGGTAGGGACCGGGGGGAGCAGTACTTC
CASSFLGRDRGEQYF
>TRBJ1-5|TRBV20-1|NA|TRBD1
TGCAGTGCTAGTTACAGGGGGCCCCTCGGCAATCAGCCCCAGCATTTT
CSASYRGPLGNQPQHF
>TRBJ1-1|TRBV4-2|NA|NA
TGTGCCAGCAGCCAAGAAGGGGCGAAGAACACTGAAGCTTTCTTT
CASSQEGAKNTEAFF
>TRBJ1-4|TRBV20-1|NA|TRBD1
TGCAGTGCTACCGGGACAGATAATGAAAAACTGTTTTTT
CSATGTDNEKLFF
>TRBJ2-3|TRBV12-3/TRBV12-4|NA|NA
TGTGCCAGCACCCTGGAGTCGGACAACACAGATACGCAGTATTTT
CASTLESDNTDTQYF
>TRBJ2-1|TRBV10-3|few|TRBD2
TGTGCCATCAGTTGGACAGCGGGGGGTAATGAGCAGTTCTTC
CAISWTAGGNEQFF
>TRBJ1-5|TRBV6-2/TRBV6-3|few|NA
TGTGCCACTGGCGGGAGGGTTGGACAGCCCCAGCATTTT
CATGGRVGQPQHF
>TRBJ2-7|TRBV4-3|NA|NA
TGCGCCAGCAGCCAAGGAGGGAACCCCTACGAGCAGTACTTC
CASSQGGNPYEQYF
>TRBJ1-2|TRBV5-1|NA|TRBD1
TGCGCCAGCAGCTTGGCGAGTTCAGGGGGCTTAACCTATGGCTACACCTTC
CASSLASSGGLTYGYTF
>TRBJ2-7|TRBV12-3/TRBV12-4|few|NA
TGTGCCAGCAGTCCGCACGGGGACCCCTACGAGCAGTACTTC
CASSPHGDPYEQYF
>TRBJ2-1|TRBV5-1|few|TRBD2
TGCGCCAGCAGCTTGGCCGACATCGGGGGGGCCGTTTTTATGTATGAGCAGTTCTTC
CASSLADIGGAVFMYEQFF
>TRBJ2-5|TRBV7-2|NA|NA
TGTGCCAGCAAGAGTCCCGGGATTGACAATGAGCAGTACTTC
CASKSPGIDNEQYF
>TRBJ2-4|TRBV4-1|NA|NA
TGCGCCAGCAGCCAACAACTCACAGGGATGGACTCCTACGAGCCGTACTTC
CASSQQLTGMDSYEPYF
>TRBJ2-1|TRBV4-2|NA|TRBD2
TGTGCCAGCAGCCAGACTAGCGGGGGGGCCACGGGCGATGAGCAGTTCTTC
CASSQTSGGATGDEQFF
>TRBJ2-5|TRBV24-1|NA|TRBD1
TGTGCCACCAGTGATGAATTGGACAGGGAGGAGACCCAGTACTTC
CATSDELDREETQYF
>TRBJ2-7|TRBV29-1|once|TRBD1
TGCAGCGTTGAAGCACCGGGACAGGGGGACGATGAGCAGTACTTC
CSVEAPGQGDDEQYF
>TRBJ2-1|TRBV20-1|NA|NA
TGCAGTGCTAGAGATGTGAAACTTCCCTACAATGAGCAGTTCTTC
CSARDVKLPYNEQFF
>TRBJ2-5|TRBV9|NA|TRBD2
TGTGCCAGCAGCGTAAGAGACGGGGGGGCCGGAGAGACCCAGTACTTC
CASSVRDGGAGETQYF
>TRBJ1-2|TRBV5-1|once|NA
TGCGCCAGCAGCTCGGTCGGAGGACAGAATGGCTACACCTTC
CASSSVGGQNGYTF
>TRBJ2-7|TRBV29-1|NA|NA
TGCAGCGTTGCTCGGACAGCCGACGAGCAGTACTTC
CSVARTADEQYF
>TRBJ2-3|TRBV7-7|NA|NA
TGTGCTAGCAGCCAAGTATACACAGATACGCAGTATTTT
CASSQVYTDTQYF
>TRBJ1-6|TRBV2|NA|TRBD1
TGTGCCTGCAGTGAGTCCAGGGGGAATTCACCCCTCCACTTT
CACSESRGNSPLHF
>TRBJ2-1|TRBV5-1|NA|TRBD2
TGCGCCAGCAGCTTCCAGCGGGGGGGCCGGATGTACAATGAGCAGTTCTTC
CASSFQRGGRMYNEQFF
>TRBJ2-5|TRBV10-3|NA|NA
TGTGCCATCAGTGAGTCGGACCAAGAGACCCAGTACTTC
CAISESDQETQYF
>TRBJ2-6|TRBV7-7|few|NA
TGTGCTAGCAGCCCCGATGGACGTTACTCTGGGGCCAACGTCCTGACTTTC
CASSPDGRYSGANVLTF
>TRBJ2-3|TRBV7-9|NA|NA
TGTGCCAGCAGCTTACCAAAGTCCCGTACAAGCACAGATACGCAGTATTTT
CASSLPKSRTSTDTQYF
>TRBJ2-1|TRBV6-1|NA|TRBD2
TGTGCCAGCAGTGAAGTATTTAGCGGGGCCACTTACAATGAGCAGTTCTTC
CASSEVFSGATYNEQFF
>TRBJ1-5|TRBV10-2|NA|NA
TGCGCCAGCAGTGAGGCGGGGGGCCTGTATCAGCCCCAGCATTTT
CASSEAGGLYQPQHF
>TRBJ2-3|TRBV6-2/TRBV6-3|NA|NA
TGTGCCAGCAGCCACCCAGGGAGCCCCACAGATACGCGGTATTTT
CASSHPGSPTDTRYF
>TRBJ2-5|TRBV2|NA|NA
TGTGCCAGGACGGGGCTCCAAGAGACCCAGTACTTC
CARTGLQETQYF